The sequence of this T cell receptor (beta chain) was determined in a study of CD8 T cells in Susac syndrome. Study conclusions and caveats: As the study acknowledged, the number of individuals in its TCR sequencing and HLA analysis was relatively small.

In the multiple sclerosis control group, patients were treatment-naive and had stable or active relapsing-remitting disease. The TEMRA cells underwent FACS enrichment, while the CD8+ and CD4+ T cells underwent negative isolation. As regards this clonotype: The antigen remains undetermined.

The authors reverse transcribed about 0.45 to 1 ug RNA with random hexamers. Across 54 Vbeta and 13 Jbeta, immunoSEQ multiplex PCR amplified TCR beta CDR3. TCRdb re-called the immunoSEQ multiplex PCR reads with MiXCR, one entry per CDR3 protein. This sample has 400,000 or so distinct CDR3 sequences; around 83% occur once, and the top ten carry about 0.12%. This CDR3 has 13 residues. Germline V gene sequence: CDR1 MNHEY, CDR2 SMNVEV (reference sequence). Trimming took off 6 bases at V and 5 bases at J, with 14 bases between the two ends. Sequencing was done on a sample of CD8+ T cells from PBMCs. The J gene is TRBJ2-7, the V gene TRBV27; tentatively, D is TRBD2 (6 bases). The clonotype comes from a human donor with multiple sclerosis. CDR3 in DNA: TGTGCCAGCAGCCGGGGGAATTCCCACGAGCAGTACTTC. Amino acid sequence: CASSRGNSHEQYF.